These T cell receptor beta chains were read from a single sample in a study of CD8+ T cells in alopecia areata. Clones were sequenced by immunoSEQ multiplex PCR, and TCRdb holds only the in-frame ones, with some missing. The sample yields 190,000 or so clones, around 58% seen once. The sequenced sample was CD8+ T cells sorted from blood, obtained at week 24, from a patient treated with tofacitinib. These receptor sequences come from a human donor with alopecia areata. CDR3s include the opening cysteine and the closing phenylalanine or tryptophan. D genes are given only for firm matches. The size field is filled for only some rows; it gives once, few, many or a size class.

v_gene	j_gene	d_gene	abundance	CDR3nt	CDR3aa
TRBV11-3	TRBJ2-1	TRBD1	-	TGTGCCAGCAGCCCCGGGACAGGGGCCTACAATGAGCAGTTCTTC	CASSPGTGAYNEQFF
TRBV29-1	TRBJ2-7	-	few	TGCAGCGTTGAAGGGACAGCGAACCCGGCGGAGCAGTACTTC	CSVEGTANPAEQYF
TRBV6-6	TRBJ2-5	TRBD2	-	TGTGCCAGCAGCTTACGCGGGGGGATTCGAGAGACCCAGTACTTC	CASSLRGGIRETQYF
TRBV30	TRBJ1-5	-	once	TGTGCCTGGGGAGGTGTGGCGGCTAGCAATCAGCCCCAGCATTTT	CAWGGVAASNQPQHF
TRBV5-1	TRBJ2-5	TRBD2	-	TGCGCCAGCAGCTCTAGCGGGGGAAGACAAGAGACCCAGTACTTC	CASSSSGGRQETQYF
TRBV4-1	TRBJ2-2	TRBD1	once	TGCGCCAGCAGCCCGGACAGGGGGCTTGACGGGGAGCTGTTTTTT	CASSPDRGLDGELFF
TRBV29-1	TRBJ1-2	-	-	TGCAGCGTTGAATTTTCTGACAGACAGGGCTACACCTTC	CSVEFSDRQGYTF
TRBV29-1	TRBJ2-1	-	-	TGCAGCGTTGAGGCGGACTACCCCAATGAGCAGTTCTTC	CSVEADYPNEQFF
TRBV5-6	TRBJ2-2	-	-	TGTGCCAGCAGCTTTGAGCCCGGGGAGCTGTTTTTT	CASSFEPGELFF
TRBV30	TRBJ1-1	-	-	TGTGCCTGCGCGAATGTGAACACTGAAGCTTTCTTT	CACANVNTEAFF
TRBV9	TRBJ2-7	-	-	TGTGCCAGGCCCCGGGACACCCTCGAGCAGTACTTC	CARPRDTLEQYF
TRBV29-1	TRBJ1-3	-	-	TGCAGCGTTGAGCTTCTCAGGGGCCCTGGAAACACCATATATTTT	CSVELLRGPGNTIYF
TRBV11-2	TRBJ2-7	-	few	TGTGCCAGCAGCTTAGTAAGGGACTTAGAGCAGTACTTC	CASSLVRDLEQYF
TRBV5-1	TRBJ2-1	-	-	TGCGCCAGCAGCTTACAGGGAAGCGCCTACAATGAGCAGTTCTTC	CASSLQGSAYNEQFF
TRBV5-1	TRBJ2-5	-	-	TGCGCCAGCAGACCCTGGACAAAGGATCAAGAGACCCAGTACTTC	CASRPWTKDQETQYF
TRBV15	TRBJ2-7	-	-	TGTGCCACCAGCAAGAACTACGAGCAGTACTTC	CATSKNYEQYF
TRBV7-6	TRBJ1-1	TRBD1	-	TGTGCCAGCAGCCGACCCCGGGACAGGGACTTAACTGCCACTGAAGCTTTCTTT	CASSRPRDRDLTATEAFF
TRBV5-1	TRBJ1-1	-	-	TGCGCCAGCAGCTCACAGGGTCTGGCTTTCTTT	CASSSQGLAFF
TRBV14	TRBJ2-7	-	-	TGTGCCAGCAGCCAAGAACCTGGGCAGCAGTACTTC	CASSQEPGQQYF
TRBV27	TRBJ2-3	TRBD1	-	TGTGCCAGCAGTTTAAGGGCAGGGGGAGGCACAGATACGCAGTATTTT	CASSLRAGGGTDTQYF
TRBV29-1	TRBJ2-2	-	few	TGCAGCGTTCAGGGATTCACCGGGGAGCTGTTTTTT	CSVQGFTGELFF
TRBV23-1	TRBJ1-5	-	few	TGCGCCAGGTCGGGTGGCACAAATCAGCCCCAGCATTTT	CARSGGTNQPQHF
TRBV5-6	TRBJ1-2	TRBD1	-	TGTGCCAGCAGCGGACAGGACTATGGCTACACCTTC	CASSGQDYGYTF
TRBV7-9	TRBJ2-5	-	-	TGTGCCAGCAGCTTAGTGAGTGAAGAGACCCAGTACTTC	CASSLVSEETQYF
TRBV5-1	TRBJ2-1	-	-	TGCGCCAGCAGCTTACGAGGGACTGAGCAGTTCTTC	CASSLRGTEQFF
TRBV19	TRBJ1-2	-	-	TGTGCCAGTAGTATCCGTCCGAGAGCGGAGGATGGCTACACCTTC	CASSIRPRAEDGYTF
TRBV9	TRBJ2-7	-	-	TGTGCCAGCAGCGTGGGAGAAACAGGGTACTACGAGCAGTACTTC	CASSVGETGYYEQYF
TRBV9	TRBJ1-2	TRBD1	-	TGTGCCAGCAGCGTAGGGGACAGGCCACTCCACTATGGCTACACCTTC	CASSVGDRPLHYGYTF
TRBV11-1	TRBJ2-3	-	-	TGTGCCAGCAGCTACGCGACTTCCATCACAGATACGCAGTATTTT	CASSYATSITDTQYF
TRBV29-1	TRBJ2-7	TRBD1	few	TGCAGCGTTCCACAGGGGGCTAACCCGTACGAGCAGTACTTC	CSVPQGANPYEQYF
TRBV30	TRBJ1-2	-	-	TGTGCCTGGAGTGTACCCTCAGGGGCCTTGAAAGCTAACTATGGCTACACCTTC	CAWSVPSGALKANYGYTF
TRBV29-1	TRBJ1-2	TRBD1	-	TGCAGCACTTGGACAGGGCAAAACTATGGCTACACCTTC	CSTWTGQNYGYTF
TRBV7-9	TRBJ1-2	-	-	TGTGCCAGCAGCGCGGCGATCGAGAAGAGAAGTGGCTACACCTTC	CASSAAIEKRSGYTF
TRBV27	TRBJ1-6	-	few	TGTGCCAGCAACCCCGGGAGCCCCGATTCACCCCTCCACTTT	CASNPGSPDSPLHF
TRBV2	TRBJ1-1	TRBD1	-	TGTGCCAGGGACAGGGACGAGAACACTGAAGCTTTCTTT	CARDRDENTEAFF
TRBV13	TRBJ2-3	TRBD2	-	TGTGCCAGTTTCATCCGGGGGGAGGACACAGATACGCAGTATTTT	CASFIRGEDTDTQYF
TRBV2	TRBJ1-6	-	-	TGTGCCAGCTGGGAGCGGGGGAATTCACCCCTCCACTTT	CASWERGNSPLHF
TRBV5-1	TRBJ2-3	TRBD2	once	TGCGCCAGCAGCTTGCTAGCGGGGGGCACAGATACGCAGTATTTT	CASSLLAGGTDTQYF
TRBV7-2	TRBJ2-1	TRBD2	few	TGTGCCAGCAGCCTCTCCCCGGGACTAGCGGACAATGAGCAGTTCTTC	CASSLSPGLADNEQFF
TRBV4-1	TRBJ2-7	-	-	TGCGCCAGCAGCCAAGTTTCTTACGCAATCCGGACAGCCTACGAGCAGTACTTC	CASSQVSYAIRTAYEQYF
TRBV2	TRBJ2-7	-	-	TGTGCCAGCAGTGGAGGAAGTAGCTACGAGCAGTACTTC	CASSGGSSYEQYF
TRBV27	TRBJ2-7	-	-	TGTGCCAGCAGTACTGGGGTGGCATACGAGCAGTACTTC	CASSTGVAYEQYF
TRBV5-1	TRBJ2-1	-	-	TGCGCTAGCAGCACAGCAAACAATGAGCAGTTCTTC	CASSTANNEQFF
TRBV13	TRBJ2-1	TRBD2	-	TGTGCCAGCACTCGGGGGGTCACCTACAATGAGCAGTTCTTC	CASTRGVTYNEQFF
TRBV4-1	TRBJ2-5	-	-	TGCGCCAGCAGCCAACACCCAGGACCTAGGGAGACCCAGTACTTC	CASSQHPGPRETQYF
TRBV14	TRBJ2-1	-	-	TGTGCCAGCAGCCAAGGTTCGGGGGGCCGCTACAATGAGCAGTTCTTC	CASSQGSGGRYNEQFF
TRBV15	TRBJ2-1	-	-	TGTGCCACCAGCAGAGTCAATGAGCAGTTCTTC	CATSRVNEQFF
TRBV29-1	TRBJ2-7	-	few	TGCAGCGTTGAAGTAACGGGACGGAACTCCTACGAGCAGTACTTC	CSVEVTGRNSYEQYF
TRBV27	TRBJ1-1	-	-	TGTGCCAGTCGTGAGGGGGTCGGGTTAGTCTTT	CASREGVGLVF
TRBV29-1	TRBJ2-2	TRBD2	-	TGCAGCGTTGCGGGGGGCACCGGGGAGCTGTTTTTT	CSVAGGTGELFF
TRBV9	TRBJ1-3	-	-	TGTGCCAGCCGGGACACCTCGAGAGGAAACACCATATATTTT	CASRDTSRGNTIYF
TRBV7-6	TRBJ1-5	-	-	TGTGCCAGCAGCCTAGGGGACAGCAATCAGCCCCAGCATTTT	CASSLGDSNQPQHF
TRBV15	TRBJ2-1	-	-	TGTGCCACCAGCAGTGGAAGCTCCTACAATGAGCAGTTCTTC	CATSSGSSYNEQFF
TRBV5-6	TRBJ1-2	TRBD1	-	TGTGCCAGCAGCTTCGGGACAGGGCCTTCCTATGGCTACACCTTC	CASSFGTGPSYGYTF
TRBV4-1	TRBJ1-5	-	-	TGCGCCAGCAGCCAAGATTCGGCCCCGGCAGGGAAATACCAGCCCCAGCATTTT	CASSQDSAPAGKYQPQHF